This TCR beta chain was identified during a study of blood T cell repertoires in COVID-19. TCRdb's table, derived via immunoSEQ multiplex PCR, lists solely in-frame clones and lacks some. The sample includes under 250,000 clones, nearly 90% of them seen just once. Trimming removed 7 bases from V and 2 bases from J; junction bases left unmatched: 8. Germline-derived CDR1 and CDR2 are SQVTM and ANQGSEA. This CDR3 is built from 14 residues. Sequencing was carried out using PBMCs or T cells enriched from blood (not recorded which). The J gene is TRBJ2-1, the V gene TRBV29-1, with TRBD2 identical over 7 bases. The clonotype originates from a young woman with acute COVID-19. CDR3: CSGGQAGTYNEQFF. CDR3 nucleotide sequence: TGCAGCGGTGGTCAAGCGGGGACCTACAATGAGCAGTTCTTC.